This TCR beta chain was captured in a study of fetal regulatory T cell absence and autoimmunity. TCRdb's copy holds only in-frame clones and misses some; the assay was immunoSEQ multiplex PCR. The sample carries some 44,000 clones, 70% to 85% recorded once. This receptor was taken from a newborn boy with IPEX syndrome. Source material: cord blood.

CDR3 amino acids: CASTGQGRWETQYF. CDR3 DNA sequence: TGTGCCAGCACCGGACAGGGGCGGTGGGAGACCCAGTACTTC. This chain joins TRBV6-1 and TRBJ2-5; 9 bases map to TRBD1. The length of the CDR3 is 14 residues. J lost 5 bases, V lost 7 bases, and 8 bases had no gene match. CDR1 and CDR2 from the germline V gene are MNHNS and SASEGT.